The 5 T cell receptor beta chains below were found in one sample sequenced in a study of siplizumab effects on memory and regulatory T cells. Libraries were prepared by immunoSEQ multiplex PCR; TCRdb keeps only in-frame clonotypes and omits some of them. The table shows some 100,000 clones, with around 95% occurring only once. The sample comprised Tregs sorted from blood. These receptors were obtained from a human donor in good health.

This chain connects TRBV28 to TRBJ1-5, with D unclear. V lost 6 bases, J lost 6 bases, and 12 bases lay in between. In germline, CDR1 is MDHEN, CDR2 SYDVKM. CDR3 size: 13 residues. The CDR3 sequence: CASRPRGIQPQHF. Here the CDR3 DNA reads TGTGCCAGCAGACCCCGAGGGATTCAGCCCCAGCATTTT.

The CDR3 sequence: CASSPGQGSPLHF. The CDR3 region has the DNA TGTGCCAGCAGCCCGGGACAGGGGTCACCCCTCCACTTT. This chain joins TRBV7-7 and TRBJ1-6; 10 nucleotides match TRBD1. Germline V CDR1 and CDR2: SSHAT, FNYEAQ (reference sequence). After removal of 5 bases from V and 10 bases from J, the junction contained 2 bases not matched to a gene. The CDR3 consists of 13 residues.

This clone was found many times. The CDR3 is CASRPAPGLSYEQYF. The CDR3 coding sequence is TGTGCCAGCAGACCTGCCCCGGGACTCTCCTACGAGCAGTACTTC. The rearrangement uses TRBV6-6 and TRBJ2-7, with D perhaps TRBD2 (6 bases). V gave up 6 bases and J gave up 0 bases, with 15 bases separating them. Germline loops: CDR1 MNHNY, CDR2 SVGAGI (reference sequence). The CDR3 sequence is 15 residues long.

The chain recombines TRBV5-1 with TRBJ1-1, with TRBD1 matching over 8 bases. Germline V lookup: CDR1 SGHRS, CDR2 YFSETQ. V was clipped by 3 bases and J by 5 bases; unmatched bases: 6. The CDR3 sequence is 14 residues long. CDR3 sequence (DNA): TGCGCCAGCAGCTCCGGACAGGGTTGGACTGAAGCTTTCTTT. It is translated as CASSSGQGWTEAFF.

This chain connects TRBV18 to TRBJ1-4, with D maybe TRBD1 (5 bases). Trimming took off 6 bases at V and 12 bases at J, with 14 bases between the two ends. This CDR3 is built from 12 residues. CDR1 and CDR2 from the germline V gene are KGHSH and LQKENI. The CDR3 DNA is TGTGCCAGCTCTCTAAGAGAAGGGGAACTGTTTTTT. Amino acid sequence: CASSLREGELFF.